This T cell receptor beta chain was observed in a study of metastatic and nonmetastatic thyroid tumors. In the study overall: A comparison of repertoires was made across blood and tumor or nodule tissue from malignant and benign thyroid patients. Study-level findings and limits: A significant increase in TCR beta diversity was reportedly seen in malignant thyroid tumors relative to benign nodules, in blood and tumor.

No treatment of any kind had been given to any patient before thyroid surgery. Methods used by the authors: Built for papillary thyroid cancer, a distant-metastasis classifier drew on CDR3 differences across clinicopathological groups. TCRdb re-analyzed the PCR reads through MiXCR. TCRdb, not the original authors, processed these V and J calls. This table has roughly 64,000 clones, just over 4% appearing once. This clone was found many times. The antigen is not known. The receptor comes from a female donor with papillary thyroid cancer or a benign thyroid nodule (not recorded which). Some clones in this sample may be carry-over from other donors' samples. Sequencing was done on a sample of blood.

The DNA of the CDR3 is TGTGCCAGTGCGAGGTCGTTCTCTAGCACAGATACGCAGTATTTT. It is translated as CASARSFSSTDTQYF. The chain uses TRBV27 and TRBJ2-3, with D hard to call. From germline, CDR1 is MNHEY and CDR2 SMNVEV (reference sequence). Trimming cost V 9 bases and J 0 bases, with 16 bases left between them. This CDR3 contains 15 residues.